The 16 T cell receptor beta chains reported below all come from one sample, sequenced in a study of T cells in Graves' hyperthyroidism and ophthalmopathy. Amplification of TCR beta CDR3 regions was performed using RNA transcripts as template. HTBI primers were the set used in a first-round RT-PCR of the TCR CDR3. TCRdb ran MiXCR on the multiplex PCR reads and lists one entry per CDR3 protein. The sample carries a few hundred thousand distinct CDR3 sequences, about 15% recorded once. Sequences were obtained from blood. These receptor sequences come from a woman in her twenties or thirties with Graves' hyperthyroidism.

This clonotype has a count of ten or more. The J gene is TRBJ1-1, the V gene TRBV12-3 or TRBV12-4; TRBD1 matches 8 bases. There are 16 residues in the CDR3. V lost 7 bases and J lost 0; bases outside the gene matches: 10. CDR3 region: CASTQLLTGVNTEAFF. In nucleotides, the CDR3 is TGTGCCAGCACCCAACTTTTGACAGGGGTGAACACTGAAGCTTTCTTT.

This clonotype was detected ten times or more. The V call is TRBV28, the J call TRBJ1-5; D ambiguous. This CDR3 spans 13 amino acids. Trimming stripped 4 bases from V and 4 bases from J, with 8 bases between. CDR1 and CDR2 from the germline V gene are MDHEN and SYDVKM. The CDR3 DNA is TGTGCCAGCAGTTGGCCCCCGAATCAGCCCCAGCATTTT. It is translated as CASSWPPNQPQHF.

As for this clonotype: This clone may be a read error of a much larger clone one base away. This chain uses TRBV12-3 or TRBV12-4 with TRBJ1-3; D gene ambiguous. The V end was cut by 10 bases, the J end by 4 bases, with 20 bases between. The length of the CDR3 is 15 residues. The CDR3 DNA follows: TGTGCCACCGACCTCAAAGACCTCTCAGGAAACACCATATATTTT. Translating it yields CATDLKDLSGNTIYF.

This clonotype was picked up many times. The chain combines TRBV6-1 with TRBJ2-3; D not resolved. The germline V gene has CDR1 MNHNS and CDR2 SASEGT. V was pared by 6 bases and J by 6 bases, with 13 bases between. The CDR3 length is 13 residues. CDR3 region: CASSKNARDTQYF. CDR3 sequence (DNA): TGTGCCAGCAGCAAAAACGCGCGGGATACGCAGTATTTT.

This clonotype was observed many times. The chain combines TRBV3-1 with TRBJ2-7; D gene uncertain. CDR3 length: 13 residues. Germline V gene sequence: CDR1 LGHDT, CDR2 YNNKEL (reference sequence). V shed 1 base and J shed 3 bases, with 7 bases lying between them. The CDR3 DNA follows: TGTGCCAGCAGCCAAGTACCAGGCTACGAGCAGTACTTC. Residues: CASSQVPGYEQYF.

V is TRBV24-1 and J is TRBJ1-6; no reliable D call. The CDR3 spans 14 residues. The germline gives CDR1 KGHDR, CDR2 SFDVKD. Trimming pared 8 bases from V and 0 bases from J, leaving 7 bases between. CDR3 in amino acids: CATNESSYNSPLHF. Here the CDR3 DNA reads TGTGCCACCAACGAGAGCTCCTATAATTCACCCCTCCACTTT.

This clonotype has at least ten counts. The gene calls are TRBV7-9 and TRBJ2-7; D is ambiguous. Germline loops: CDR1 SEHNR, CDR2 FQNEAQ (reference sequence). Trimming removed 1 base from V and 7 bases from J, with 8 bases in between. The CDR3 contains 12 residues. This CDR3 is CASSLVPPEQYF. CDR3 bases: TGTGCCAGCAGCTTAGTTCCTCCGGAGCAGTACTTC.

This clonotype has more than one count but fewer than ten. The chain links TRBV4-2 to TRBJ1-2, with 11 bases identical to TRBD1. J was trimmed by 1 base and V by 3 bases; bases with no gene match: 1. The germline V gene encodes CDR1 LGHNA and CDR2 YNFKEQ. The CDR3 runs to 15 residues. The CDR3 spells CASSQGQGVNYGYTF. The CDR3 DNA reads as TGTGCCAGCAGCCAGGGACAGGGGGTTAACTATGGCTACACCTTC.

The chain combines TRBV6-1 with TRBJ1-2; D is unresolved. Trimming cost V 1 base and J 0 bases, with 9 bases left between them. The CDR3 extends over 15 amino acids. From germline, CDR1 is MNHNS and CDR2 SASEGT. The CDR3 loop reads CASSEGGVPNYGYTF. CDR3 in DNA: TGTGCCAGCAGTGAAGGCGGGGTCCCTAACTATGGCTACACCTTC.

This clonotype was seen a few times. The chain is built from TRBV20-1 and TRBJ2-1; D is unresolved. Germline values: CDR1 DFQATT, CDR2 SNEGSKA (reference sequence). Trimming pared 8 bases from V and 5 bases from J, leaving 13 bases between. The CDR3 is 12 amino acids. This chain's CDR3 is CSLGYINNEQFF. The CDR3 nucleotides are TGCAGTCTTGGGTACATCAACAATGAGCAGTTCTTC.

In this sample, this clonotype turned up a few times. This sequence joins TRBV6-1 and TRBJ1-4; TRBD1 might be the D (6 bases). This CDR3 has 15 residues. The germline gives CDR1 MNHNS, CDR2 SASEGT. The V gene lost 8 bases and the J gene lost 5 bases, with 18 bases spanning the gap. CDR3 protein: CASAVSGQPNEKLFF. In DNA form, the CDR3 reads TGTGCCAGCGCTGTTAGTGGACAGCCAAATGAAAAACTGTTTTTT.

This clonotype was detected many times. The chain couples TRBV11-2 to TRBJ2-7; 11 bases align to TRBD1. V dropped 4 bases and J dropped 4; count of bases not matched to a gene: 3. The CDR3 spans 14 residues. Germline loops: CDR1 SGHAT, CDR2 FQNNGV. The CDR3: CASSSWDRGYEQYF. Written as DNA, the CDR3 is TGTGCCAGCAGCTCCTGGGACAGGGGGTACGAGCAGTACTTC.

This clonotype was picked up a small number of times. This chain connects TRBV30 to TRBJ1-1; D is undetermined. Germline loops: CDR1 GTSNPN, CDR2 SVGIG (reference sequence). The CDR3 length is 12 residues. The V end lost 3 bases, the J end lost 0 bases, and 5 bases lay between the germline ends. CDR3 sequence reads: CAWRLMNTEAFF. The CDR3, as DNA: TGTGCCTGGAGGCTGATGAACACTGAAGCTTTCTTT.

There are a few counts of this clonotype. The chain joins TRBV27 to TRBJ2-7; D possibly corresponds to TRBD1 (5 bases). Germline V gene sequence: CDR1 MNHEY, CDR2 SMNVEV (reference sequence). V lost 0 bases, J lost 0 bases, and 12 bases lay in between. CDR3 size: 16 residues. The CDR3 reads CASSLSVGPSSYEQYF. CDR3 nucleotides: TGTGCCAGCAGTTTATCTGTGGGGCCTAGCTCCTACGAGCAGTACTTC.

The chain uses TRBV5-1 and TRBJ2-7; D not resolved. The CDR3 spans 15 residues. Germline CDR1 reads SGHRS; CDR2 reads YFSETQ. The V end lost 0 bases, the J end lost 6 bases, and 16 bases lay between the germline ends. Written as DNA, the CDR3 is TGCGCCAGCAGCTTGGCGGGCCCCTTGGACCTCGAGCAGTACTTC. Translating it yields CASSLAGPLDLEQYF.

This clonotype was found many times. This CDR3 reads CASKLDGPGELFF. The DNA of the CDR3 is TGTGCCAGCAAACTGGACGGACCCGGGGAGCTGTTTTTT. V and J are TRBV27 and TRBJ2-2; no clear D. The ends were cut back, 7 bases at V and 6 bases at J, with 12 bases in the middle. The CDR3 is 13 residues long. The germline V gene encodes CDR1 MNHEY and CDR2 SMNVEV (reference sequence).